The T cell receptor beta chain described here comes from a study of neurological immune-mediated disorders. In this sample, this clonotype turned up many times. The antigen is unknown. Template-switch 5'RACE cDNA synthesis added a 10-nucleotide unique molecular identifier. In every sequencing run, more than 170 million TCR-beta sequences were generated from 15-18 subjects. TCRdb re-called the 5' RACE reads through MiXCR, storing one row per CDR3 protein. The sample records 70,000 to 90,000 distinct CDR3 sequences, approximately 5% being singletons. Findings and caveats of the study: The phylogenetic placement of 18 of 34 multiple sclerosis patients' repertoires in one related-CDR3 cluster constitutes a possible signature. None of the CDR3 amino acid sequences of expanded clones were shared across subjects, and this suggested private repertoires in all groups.

CDR3 length equals 15 residues. V gave up 6 bases and J gave up 0 bases; unmatched junction bases: 2. Germline V CDR1 and CDR2: DFQATT, SNEGSKA (reference sequence). The source is a woman in her 30s with multiple sclerosis. The V and J genes are TRBV20-1 and TRBJ2-1; 13 bases agree with TRBD2. The sequenced sample consisted of PBMCs. For the CDR3, the DNA is TGCAGTGCCCGGACTAGCGGGGGCTCCTACAATGAGCAGTTCTTC. Translated: CSARTSGGSYNEQFF.